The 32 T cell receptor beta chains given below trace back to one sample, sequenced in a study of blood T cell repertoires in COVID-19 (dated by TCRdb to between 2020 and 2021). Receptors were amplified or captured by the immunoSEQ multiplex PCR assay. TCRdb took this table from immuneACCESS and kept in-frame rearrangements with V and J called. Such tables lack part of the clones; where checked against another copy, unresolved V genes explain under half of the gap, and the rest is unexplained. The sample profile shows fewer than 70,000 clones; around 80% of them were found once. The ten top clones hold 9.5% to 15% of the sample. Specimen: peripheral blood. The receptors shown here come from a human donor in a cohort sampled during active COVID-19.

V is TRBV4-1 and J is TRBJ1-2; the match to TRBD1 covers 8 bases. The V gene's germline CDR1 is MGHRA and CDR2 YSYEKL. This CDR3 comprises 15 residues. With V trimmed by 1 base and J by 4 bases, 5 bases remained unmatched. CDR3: CASSQVATGVYGYTF. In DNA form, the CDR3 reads TGCGCCAGCAGCCAAGTTGCGACAGGGGTCTATGGCTACACCTTC.

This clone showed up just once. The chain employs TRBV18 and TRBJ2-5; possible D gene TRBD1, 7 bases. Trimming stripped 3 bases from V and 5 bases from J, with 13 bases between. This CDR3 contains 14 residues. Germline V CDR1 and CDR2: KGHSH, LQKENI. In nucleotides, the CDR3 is TGTGCCAGCTCACCCCAGGGGGGCCCGGAGACCCAGTACTTC. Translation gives CASSPQGGPETQYF.

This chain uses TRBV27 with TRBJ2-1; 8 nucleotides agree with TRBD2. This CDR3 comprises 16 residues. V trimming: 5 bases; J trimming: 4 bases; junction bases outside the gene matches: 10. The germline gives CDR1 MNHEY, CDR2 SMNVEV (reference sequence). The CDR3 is CASSPIAGSVYNEQFF. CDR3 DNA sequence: TGTGCCAGCAGTCCTATAGCGGGATCTGTATACAATGAGCAGTTCTTC.

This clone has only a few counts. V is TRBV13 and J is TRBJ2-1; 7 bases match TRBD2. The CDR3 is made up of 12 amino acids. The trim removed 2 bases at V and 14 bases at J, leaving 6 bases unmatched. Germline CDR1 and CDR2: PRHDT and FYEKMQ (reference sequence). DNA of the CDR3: TGTGCCAGCAGCTTAACTAGCGATCATAAGTTCTTC. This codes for CASSLTSDHKFF.

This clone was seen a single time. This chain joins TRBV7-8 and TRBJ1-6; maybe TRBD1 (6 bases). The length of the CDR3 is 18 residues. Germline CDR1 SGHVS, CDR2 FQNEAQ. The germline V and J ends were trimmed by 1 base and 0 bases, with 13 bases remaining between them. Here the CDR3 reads CASSLGPTGSSYNSPLHF. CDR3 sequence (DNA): TGTGCCAGCAGCTTAGGTCCAACAGGGAGCTCCTATAATTCACCCCTCCACTTT.

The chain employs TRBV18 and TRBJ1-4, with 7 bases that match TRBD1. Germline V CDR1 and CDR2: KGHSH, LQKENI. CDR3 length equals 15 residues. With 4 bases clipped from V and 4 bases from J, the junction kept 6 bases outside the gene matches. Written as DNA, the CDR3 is TGTGCCAGCTCACGATCAGGGGGACTTAATGAAAAACTGTTTTTT. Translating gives CASSRSGGLNEKLFF.

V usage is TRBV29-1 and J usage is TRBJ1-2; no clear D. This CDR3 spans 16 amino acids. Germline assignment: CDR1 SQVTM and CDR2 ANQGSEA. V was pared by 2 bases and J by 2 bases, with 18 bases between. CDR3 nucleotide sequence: TGCAGCGTTGAAACGTACGTGGGCAGCCAGAACTATGGCTACACCTTC. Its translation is CSVETYVGSQNYGYTF.

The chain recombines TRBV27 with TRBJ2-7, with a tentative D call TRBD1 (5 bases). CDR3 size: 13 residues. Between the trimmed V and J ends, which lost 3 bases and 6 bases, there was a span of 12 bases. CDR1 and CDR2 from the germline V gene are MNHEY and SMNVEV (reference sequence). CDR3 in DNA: TGTGCCAGCAGTTTCGGGCAGGGTAGCGAGCAGTACTTC. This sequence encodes CASSFGQGSEQYF.

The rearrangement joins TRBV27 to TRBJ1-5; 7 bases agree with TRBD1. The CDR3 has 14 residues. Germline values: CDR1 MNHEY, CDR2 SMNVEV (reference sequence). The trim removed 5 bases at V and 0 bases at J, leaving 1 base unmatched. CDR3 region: CASSDRDSNQPQHF. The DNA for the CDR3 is TGTGCCAGCAGTGACAGGGATAGCAATCAGCCCCAGCATTTT.

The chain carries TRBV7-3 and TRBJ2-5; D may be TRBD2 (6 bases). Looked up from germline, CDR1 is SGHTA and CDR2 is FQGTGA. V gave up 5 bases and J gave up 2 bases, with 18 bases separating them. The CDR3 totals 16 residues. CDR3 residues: CASSLVGGRQQETQYF. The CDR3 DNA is TGTGCCAGCAGCCTCGTTGGGGGGAGACAACAAGAGACCCAGTACTTC.

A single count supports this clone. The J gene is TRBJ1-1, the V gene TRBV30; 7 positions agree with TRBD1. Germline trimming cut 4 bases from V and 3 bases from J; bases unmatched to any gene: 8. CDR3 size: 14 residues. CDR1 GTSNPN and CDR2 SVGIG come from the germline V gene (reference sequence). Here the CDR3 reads CAWTTGVPYTEAFF. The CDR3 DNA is TGTGCCTGGACCACAGGGGTCCCCTACACTGAAGCTTTCTTT. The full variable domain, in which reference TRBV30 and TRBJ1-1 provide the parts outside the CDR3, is SQTIHQWPATLVQPVGSPLSLECTVEGTSNPNLYWYRQAAGRGLQLLFYSVGIGQISSEVPQNLSASRPQDRQFILSSKKLLLSDSGFYLCAWTTGVPYTEAFFGQGTRLTVV.

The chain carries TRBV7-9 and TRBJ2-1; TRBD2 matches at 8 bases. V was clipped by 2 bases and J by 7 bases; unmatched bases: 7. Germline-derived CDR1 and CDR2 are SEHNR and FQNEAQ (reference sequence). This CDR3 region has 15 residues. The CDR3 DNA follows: TGTGCCAGCAGCTTACAGAGCGGGAGTTGGAATGAGCAGTTCTTC. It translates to CASSLQSGSWNEQFF.

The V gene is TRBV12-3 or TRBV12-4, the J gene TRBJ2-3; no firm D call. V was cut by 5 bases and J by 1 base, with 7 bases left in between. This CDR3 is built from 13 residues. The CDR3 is CASSRLGTDTQYF. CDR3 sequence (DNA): TGTGCCAGCAGTCGTCTTGGCACAGATACGCAGTATTTT.

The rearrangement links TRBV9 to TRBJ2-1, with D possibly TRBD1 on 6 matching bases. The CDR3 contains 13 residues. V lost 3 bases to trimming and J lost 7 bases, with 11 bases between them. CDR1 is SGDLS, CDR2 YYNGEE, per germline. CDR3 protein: CASSGRGRNEQFF. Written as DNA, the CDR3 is TGTGCCAGCAGCGGCAGGGGCAGAAATGAGCAGTTCTTC.

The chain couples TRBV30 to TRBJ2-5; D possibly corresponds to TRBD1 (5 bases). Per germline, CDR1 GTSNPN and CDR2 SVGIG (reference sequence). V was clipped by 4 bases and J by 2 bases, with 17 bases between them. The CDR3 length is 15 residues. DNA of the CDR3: TGTGCCTGGACCCCCCAGACAGTACCTCAAGAGACCCAGTACTTC. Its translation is CAWTPQTVPQETQYF.

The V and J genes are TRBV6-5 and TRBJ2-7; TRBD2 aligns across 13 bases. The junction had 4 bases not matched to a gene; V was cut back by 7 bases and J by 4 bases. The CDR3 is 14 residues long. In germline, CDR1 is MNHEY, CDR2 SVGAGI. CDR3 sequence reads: CASIPGLAGYEQYF. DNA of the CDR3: TGTGCCAGCATTCCGGGACTAGCGGGGTACGAGCAGTACTTC.

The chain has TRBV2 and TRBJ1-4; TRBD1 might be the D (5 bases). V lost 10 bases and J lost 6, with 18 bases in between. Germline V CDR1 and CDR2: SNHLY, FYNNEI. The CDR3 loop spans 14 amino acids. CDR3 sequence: CATSLGGVYEKLFF. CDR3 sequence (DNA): TGTGCCACTTCCTTGGGGGGGGTTTATGAAAAACTGTTTTTT.

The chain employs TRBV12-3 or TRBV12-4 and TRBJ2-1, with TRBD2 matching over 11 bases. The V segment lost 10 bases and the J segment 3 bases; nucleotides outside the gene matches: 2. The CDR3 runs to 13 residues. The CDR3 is CATGTSGYNEQFF. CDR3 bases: TGTGCCACAGGGACTAGCGGCTACAATGAGCAGTTCTTC.

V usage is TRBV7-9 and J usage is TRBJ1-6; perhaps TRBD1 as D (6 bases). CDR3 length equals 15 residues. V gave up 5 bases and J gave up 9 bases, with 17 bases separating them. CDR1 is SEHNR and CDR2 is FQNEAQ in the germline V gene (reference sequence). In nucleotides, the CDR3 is TGTGCCAGCAGCCCGGACAGTGCCACTCGTTCACCCCTCCACTTT. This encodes CASSPDSATRSPLHF.

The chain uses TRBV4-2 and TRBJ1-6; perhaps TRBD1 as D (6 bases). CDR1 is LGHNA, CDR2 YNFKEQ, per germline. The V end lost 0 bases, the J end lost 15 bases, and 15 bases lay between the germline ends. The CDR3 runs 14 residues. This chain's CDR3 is CASSQDLEGGNLHF. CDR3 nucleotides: TGTGCCAGCAGCCAAGATTTGGAGGGGGGGAACCTCCACTTT.

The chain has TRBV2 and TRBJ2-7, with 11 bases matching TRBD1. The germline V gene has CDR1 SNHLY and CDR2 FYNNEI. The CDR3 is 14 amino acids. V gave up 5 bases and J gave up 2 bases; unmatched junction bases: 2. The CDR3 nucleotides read TGTGCCAGCAGTTGGGGACAGGGGGCCTACGAGCAGTACTTC. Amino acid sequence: CASSWGQGAYEQYF.

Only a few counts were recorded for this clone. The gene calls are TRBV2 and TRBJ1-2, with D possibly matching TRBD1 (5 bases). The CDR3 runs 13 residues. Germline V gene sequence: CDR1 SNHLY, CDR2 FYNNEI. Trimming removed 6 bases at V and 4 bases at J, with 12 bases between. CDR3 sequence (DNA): TGTGCCAGCAGCTCGCGGGACCTCTATGGCTACACCTTC. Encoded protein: CASSSRDLYGYTF.

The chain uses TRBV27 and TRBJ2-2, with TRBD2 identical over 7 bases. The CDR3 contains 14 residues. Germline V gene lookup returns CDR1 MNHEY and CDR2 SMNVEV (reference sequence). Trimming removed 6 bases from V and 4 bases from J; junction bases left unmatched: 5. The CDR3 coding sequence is TGTGCCAGCAGCATCACTAGCGTCACCGGGGAGCTGTTTTTT. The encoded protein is CASSITSVTGELFF.

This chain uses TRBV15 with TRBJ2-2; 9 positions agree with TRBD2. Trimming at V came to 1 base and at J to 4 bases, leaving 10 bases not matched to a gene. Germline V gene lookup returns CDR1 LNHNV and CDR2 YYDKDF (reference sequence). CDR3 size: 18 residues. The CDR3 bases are TGTGCCACCAGCAGAGTGTCCGGGACTAGCTCCCCCACCGGGGAGCTGTTTTTT. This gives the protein CATSRVSGTSSPTGELFF.

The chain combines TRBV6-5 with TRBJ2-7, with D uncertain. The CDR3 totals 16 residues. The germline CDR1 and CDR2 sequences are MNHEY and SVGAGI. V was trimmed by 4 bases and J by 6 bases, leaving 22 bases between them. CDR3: CASSSIEAVHPREQYF. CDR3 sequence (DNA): TGTGCCAGCAGTTCCATCGAGGCGGTTCACCCCCGCGAGCAGTACTTC.

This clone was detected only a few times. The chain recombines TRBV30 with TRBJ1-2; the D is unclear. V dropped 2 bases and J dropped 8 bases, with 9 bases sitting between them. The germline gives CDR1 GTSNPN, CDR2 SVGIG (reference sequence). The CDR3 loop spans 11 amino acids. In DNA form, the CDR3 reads TGTGCCTGGAGTATAGTATCGGGCTACACCTTC. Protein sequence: CAWSIVSGYTF.

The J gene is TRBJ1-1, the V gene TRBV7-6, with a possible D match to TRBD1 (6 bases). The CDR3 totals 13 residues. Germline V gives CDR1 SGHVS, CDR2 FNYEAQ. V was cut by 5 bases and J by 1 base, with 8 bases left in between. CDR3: CASSQDRNTEAFF. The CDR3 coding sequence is TGTGCCAGCAGCCAGGACAGGAACACTGAAGCTTTCTTT.

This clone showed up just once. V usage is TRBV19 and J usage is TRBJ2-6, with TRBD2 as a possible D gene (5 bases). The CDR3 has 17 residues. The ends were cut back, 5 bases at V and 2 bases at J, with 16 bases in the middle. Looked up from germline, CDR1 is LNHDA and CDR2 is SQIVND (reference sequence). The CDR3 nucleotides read TGTGCCAGTAGTTCCCGGGGTTCCCCCCCTGGGGCCAACGTCCTGACTTTC. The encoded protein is CASSSRGSPPGANVLTF.

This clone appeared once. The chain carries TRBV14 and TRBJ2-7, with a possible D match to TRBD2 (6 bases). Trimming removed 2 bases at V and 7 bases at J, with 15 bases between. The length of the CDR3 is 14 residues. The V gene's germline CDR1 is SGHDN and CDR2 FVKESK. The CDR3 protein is CASSQQVGRGEQYF. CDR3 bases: TGTGCCAGCAGCCAACAAGTGGGGCGGGGAGAGCAGTACTTC.

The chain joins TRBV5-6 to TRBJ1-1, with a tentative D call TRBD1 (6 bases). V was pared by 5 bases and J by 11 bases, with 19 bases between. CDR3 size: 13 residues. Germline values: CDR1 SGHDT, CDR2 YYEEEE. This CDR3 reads CASSSQGLRSAFF. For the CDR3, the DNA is TGTGCCAGCAGTTCACAGGGATTACGTTCTGCTTTCTTT.

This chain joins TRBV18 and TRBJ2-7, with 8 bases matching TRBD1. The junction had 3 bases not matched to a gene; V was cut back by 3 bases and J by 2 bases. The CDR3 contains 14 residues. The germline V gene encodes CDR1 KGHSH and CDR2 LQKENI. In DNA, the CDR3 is TGTGCCAGCTCACCGGACAGGGAAGCCTACGAGCAGTACTTC. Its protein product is CASSPDREAYEQYF.

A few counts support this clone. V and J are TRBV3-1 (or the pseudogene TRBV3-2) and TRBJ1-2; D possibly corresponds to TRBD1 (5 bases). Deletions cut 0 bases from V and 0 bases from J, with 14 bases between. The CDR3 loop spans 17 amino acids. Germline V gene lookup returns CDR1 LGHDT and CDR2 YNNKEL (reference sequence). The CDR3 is CASSQDACPTANYGYTF. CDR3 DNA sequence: TGTGCCAGCAGCCAAGATGCGTGTCCGACAGCTAACTATGGCTACACCTTC.